The T cell receptor (beta chain) under discussion was sequenced for a study of cytomegalovirus exposure and HLA in healthy donors. Looking at the study overall: A subsequent analysis reported that the 95 to 150 validation repertoires were produced on the same platform that had also been used for the 666 first-cohort repertoires. Whole-study findings and limits: In a later analysis, first-cohort TCR clusters were found to tend to co-occur in the 90 to 150 validation repertoires. Cytomegalovirus association was listed for under 200 TCR beta chains.

In the case of this clone: Its matching antigen is unknown.

Sequenced by immunoSEQ multiplex PCR; TCRdb stores in-frame clones only, minus some. Found here are about 130,000 clones, 75% to 90% of them singletons; the top ten hold less than 7%. The donors belonged to the approximately 120-subject validation cohort, separate from the roughly 670-subject first cohort. Germline CDR1 and CDR2: MNHEY and SVGAGI. The CDR3 length is 14 residues. Unmatched junction bases numbered 2, after V lost 5 bases and J lost 5 bases. The sequence was collected from a woman aged 30 to 39 in good health and CMV-seropositive. V is TRBV6-5 and J is TRBJ2-1; 11 positions match TRBD1. Sequencing was performed on PBMCs. The CDR3, as DNA: TGTGCCAGCAGTGCGGACAGGGGGCACAATGAGCAGTTCTTC. The encoded protein is CASSADRGHNEQFF.